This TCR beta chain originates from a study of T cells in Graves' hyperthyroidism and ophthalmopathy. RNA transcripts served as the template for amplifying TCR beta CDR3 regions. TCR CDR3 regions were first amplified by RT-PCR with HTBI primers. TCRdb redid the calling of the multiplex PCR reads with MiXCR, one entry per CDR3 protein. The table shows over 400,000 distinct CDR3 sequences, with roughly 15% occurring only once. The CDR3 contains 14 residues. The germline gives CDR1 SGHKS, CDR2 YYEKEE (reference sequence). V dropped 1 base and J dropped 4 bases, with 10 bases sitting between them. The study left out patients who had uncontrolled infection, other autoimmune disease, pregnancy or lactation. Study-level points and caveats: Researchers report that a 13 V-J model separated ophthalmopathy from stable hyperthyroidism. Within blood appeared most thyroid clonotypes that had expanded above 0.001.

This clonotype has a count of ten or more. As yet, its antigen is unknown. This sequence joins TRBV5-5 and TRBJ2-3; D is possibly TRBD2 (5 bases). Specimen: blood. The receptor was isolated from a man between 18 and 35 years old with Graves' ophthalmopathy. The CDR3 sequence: CASSLWSSPDTQYF. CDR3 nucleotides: TGTGCCAGCAGCTTGTGGTCTAGCCCAGATACGCAGTATTTT.